The T cell receptor (beta chain) under discussion was sequenced for a study of memory CD4+ T cells and cytomegalovirus serostatus. Points from the study as a whole: Suggested: most of the CMV-linked TCR signature lies in CD4+ memory cells.

TCRdb keeps only in-frame clones here, not all; method: immunoSEQ multiplex PCR. The top ten clones hold approximately 4.5% of a sample with over 65,000 clones, roughly 76% of them seen once. Single viable CD3+CD4+CD8-CD45RO+ cells were sorted as the memory CD4+ T cells. Regarding this clone: Antigen specificity is unknown.

The receptor was derived from an adult in good health and CMV-seropositive. The specimen sequenced was memory CD4+ T cells from blood.

CDR3 bases: TGTGCCAGCAGCCTGTTTGGTCTTACAGATACGCAGTATTTT. Its translation: CASSLFGLTDTQYF. The rearrangement uses TRBV6-5 and TRBJ2-3; no clear D. CDR1 and CDR2 from the germline V gene are MNHEY and SVGAGI. This CDR3 contains 14 residues. The ends were cut back, 6 bases at V and 3 bases at J, with 13 bases in the middle.